This TCR beta chain appears in the sequencing data of a study of T-cell reconstitution after alpha-beta-depleted transplantation in children. Study observations and caveats: The authors attributed T-cell counts and diversity one year after transplant mostly to newly produced T cells.

CDR3 length: 15 amino acids. Deletions cut 3 bases from V and 10 bases from J, with 22 bases between. CDR1 is ENHRY and CDR2 is SYGVKD in the germline V gene. Unique molecular identifiers were incorporated when the TCRbeta library was constructed. TCRdb recomputed calls from the PCR reads with MiXCR, one row per CDR3 protein. The sample includes 400,000 to 450,000 distinct CDR3 sequences, 43% of them seen just once. Many counts were recorded for this clonotype. The antigen is undetermined. The TCR was taken from a girl aged 2-15 years with aplastic anemia, due to receive a stem cell transplant. This chain links TRBV10-3 with TRBJ2-7, with D possibly being TRBD1 or TRBD2 (5 bases each). The sequenced sample was PBMCs, obtained before TCRalphabeta/CD19-depleted stem cell transplant. The CDR3 protein is CAISDAGREWTYQYF. CDR3 DNA: TGTGCCATCAGTGACGCGGGCAGGGAGTGGACTTATCAGTACTTC.